These T cell receptor beta chains were read from a single sample in a study of blood T cell repertoires in COVID-19. Measured with immunoSEQ multiplex PCR; TCRdb has only the in-frame clones, and not every one. Among around 300,000 clones listed, about 90% were seen once. The material sequenced was peripheral blood. These receptors were taken from a woman in her thirties or forties with acute or convalescent COVID-19. Both conserved end residues are part of each CDR3. A D gene is named only where the DNA matches it firmly. Rows give clone size only sometimes, using once, few, many, or a class for an expanded clone.

j_call: TRBJ1-6
d_call: .
clone_size: .
v_call: TRBV5-1
cdr3_aa: CASSLGKYNSPLHF
cdr3_nt: TGCGCCAGCAGCCTCGGGAAGTACAATTCACCCCTCCACTTT

j_call: TRBJ2-4
d_call: TRBD1
clone_size: .
v_call: TRBV6-2/TRBV6-3
cdr3_aa: CASSPTGGQGHGIQYF
cdr3_nt: TGTGCCAGCAGCCCTACCGGAGGACAGGGACACGGGATTCAGTACTTC

j_call: TRBJ2-1
d_call: .
clone_size: few
v_call: TRBV5-1
cdr3_aa: CASSPPTTNYNEQFF
cdr3_nt: TGCGCCAGCAGCCCGCCGACTACTAACTACAATGAGCAGTTCTTC

j_call: TRBJ1-5
d_call: .
clone_size: .
v_call: TRBV2
cdr3_aa: CASTPGNNQPQHF
cdr3_nt: TGTGCCAGCACTCCGGGGAACAATCAGCCCCAGCATTTT

j_call: TRBJ1-2
d_call: .
clone_size: .
v_call: TRBV10-2
cdr3_aa: CASSLAASGGYTF
cdr3_nt: TGCGCCAGTTCGCTGGCGGCCTCTGGTGGCTACACCTTC

j_call: TRBJ2-3
d_call: .
clone_size: .
v_call: TRBV9
cdr3_aa: CASSVAGRGGLSTDTQYF
cdr3_nt: TGTGCCAGCAGCGTAGCTGGAAGGGGGGGGCTTAGCACAGATACGCAGTATTTT

j_call: TRBJ1-2
d_call: TRBD1
clone_size: many
v_call: TRBV6-4
cdr3_aa: CASSDTPQGALGYTF
cdr3_nt: TGTGCCAGCAGTGACACCCCTCAGGGGGCGCTCGGCTACACCTTC

j_call: TRBJ1-1
d_call: .
clone_size: .
v_call: TRBV6-5
cdr3_aa: CASSYSAGGVNTEAFF
cdr3_nt: TGTGCCAGCAGTTACTCGGCCGGGGGGGTGAACACTGAAGCTTTCTTT

j_call: TRBJ1-1
d_call: .
clone_size: .
v_call: TRBV3-1/TRBV3-2
cdr3_aa: CASSQARMNTEAFF
cdr3_nt: TGTGCCAGCAGCCAAGCCAGGATGAACACTGAAGCTTTCTTT

j_call: TRBJ1-2
d_call: .
clone_size: .
v_call: TRBV12-3/TRBV12-4
cdr3_aa: CASSVRQAYGYTF
cdr3_nt: TGTGCCAGCAGTGTAAGACAGGCCTATGGCTACACCTTC

j_call: TRBJ1-5
d_call: .
clone_size: .
v_call: TRBV6-5
cdr3_aa: CASSRGGNQPQHF
cdr3_nt: TGTGCCAGCAGTAGGGGGGGGAATCAGCCCCAGCATTTT

j_call: TRBJ2-3
d_call: TRBD2
clone_size: .
v_call: TRBV5-1
cdr3_aa: CASSLSSGGTDTQYF
cdr3_nt: TGCGCCAGCAGCTTGTCTAGCGGGGGCACAGATACGCAGTATTTT

j_call: TRBJ1-2
d_call: TRBD1
clone_size: .
v_call: TRBV2
cdr3_aa: CASSLQGANGYTF
cdr3_nt: TGTGCCAGCAGTTTACAGGGGGCGAATGGCTACACCTTC

j_call: TRBJ1-5
d_call: .
clone_size: .
v_call: TRBV7-9
cdr3_aa: CASSLGQGFNQPQHF
cdr3_nt: TGTGCCAGCAGCTTAGGTCAGGGGTTCAATCAGCCCCAGCATTTT

j_call: TRBJ1-2
d_call: .
clone_size: once
v_call: TRBV25-1
cdr3_aa: CASSASYGYTF
cdr3_nt: TGTGCCAGCAGTGCCTCCTATGGCTACACCTTC

j_call: TRBJ1-1
d_call: .
clone_size: .
v_call: TRBV13
cdr3_aa: CASSLGGQMNTEAFF
cdr3_nt: TGTGCCAGCAGCTTAGGAGGACAGATGAACACTGAAGCTTTCTTT

j_call: TRBJ2-2
d_call: TRBD2
clone_size: .
v_call: TRBV2
cdr3_aa: CASSESGGLTGELFF
cdr3_nt: TGTGCCAGCAGTGAAAGCGGGGGGCTCACCGGGGAGCTGTTTTTT

j_call: TRBJ1-2
d_call: TRBD1
clone_size: once
v_call: TRBV14
cdr3_aa: CASSQDGTGDYGYTF
cdr3_nt: TGTGCCAGCAGCCAAGACGGGACAGGGGACTATGGCTACACCTTC

j_call: TRBJ2-3
d_call: TRBD2
clone_size: .
v_call: TRBV5-1
cdr3_aa: CASSPGTGGELTDTQYF
cdr3_nt: TGCGCCAGCAGCCCGGGAACCGGGGGGGAGCTCACAGATACGCAGTATTTT

j_call: TRBJ2-1
d_call: .
clone_size: .
v_call: TRBV3-1/TRBV3-2
cdr3_aa: CASSPPRRPHNEQFF
cdr3_nt: TGTGCCAGCAGCCCTCCAAGGCGGCCCCACAATGAGCAGTTCTTC

j_call: TRBJ2-5
d_call: .
clone_size: .
v_call: TRBV5-8
cdr3_aa: CASSFGGGQETQYF
cdr3_nt: TGTGCCAGCAGTTTCGGTGGGGGGCAAGAGACCCAGTACTTC

j_call: TRBJ1-2
d_call: .
clone_size: .
v_call: TRBV10-3
cdr3_aa: CAISAGSGTKGYTF
cdr3_nt: TGTGCCATCAGTGCTGGGTCCGGGACAAAAGGCTACACCTTC

j_call: TRBJ1-2
d_call: .
clone_size: .
v_call: TRBV5-1
cdr3_aa: CASSLDSPKGYTF
cdr3_nt: TGCGCCAGCAGCTTGGACAGCCCAAAGGGCTACACCTTC

j_call: TRBJ1-2
d_call: TRBD1
clone_size: .
v_call: TRBV19
cdr3_aa: CASSLPRTGVLSRYGYTF
cdr3_nt: TGTGCCAGTAGTTTGCCGAGGACAGGGGTATTATCCCGCTATGGCTACACCTTC

j_call: TRBJ1-6
d_call: TRBD1
clone_size: .
v_call: TRBV6-5
cdr3_aa: CASRSGQGDNSPLHF
cdr3_nt: TGTGCCAGCAGGTCTGGACAGGGAGACAATTCACCCCTCCACTTT

j_call: TRBJ1-2
d_call: .
clone_size: once
v_call: TRBV14
cdr3_aa: CASSPNLGGGPNYGYTF
cdr3_nt: TGTGCCAGCAGCCCCAACCTTGGGGGGGGCCCGAACTATGGCTACACCTTC

j_call: TRBJ1-1
d_call: .
clone_size: .
v_call: TRBV12-5
cdr3_aa: CASGLVRREDTEAFF
cdr3_nt: TGTGCTAGTGGTTTGGTACGAAGGGAGGACACTGAAGCTTTCTTT

j_call: TRBJ1-2
d_call: .
clone_size: .
v_call: TRBV11-2
cdr3_aa: CASSFGGQGYTF
cdr3_nt: TGTGCCAGCAGCTTCGGGGGGCAGGGCTACACCTTC

j_call: TRBJ1-2
d_call: TRBD1
clone_size: .
v_call: TRBV24-1
cdr3_aa: CATSDGQGFGYTF
cdr3_nt: TGTGCCACCAGTGATGGACAGGGTTTTGGCTACACCTTC

j_call: TRBJ2-1
d_call: .
clone_size: .
v_call: TRBV3-1/TRBV3-2
cdr3_aa: CASSQDRSYNEQFF
cdr3_nt: TGTGCCAGCAGCCAAGACCGGTCCTACAATGAGCAGTTCTTC

j_call: TRBJ1-1
d_call: .
clone_size: .
v_call: TRBV19
cdr3_aa: CASSYYTPPSTGAFF
cdr3_nt: TGTGCCAGTAGTTATTATACCCCACCTTCGACAGGAGCTTTCTTT

j_call: TRBJ1-2
d_call: .
clone_size: .
v_call: TRBV24-1
cdr3_aa: CATSDPWTSYGYTF
cdr3_nt: TGTGCCACCAGTGATCCCTGGACATCTTATGGCTACACCTTC

j_call: TRBJ1-1
d_call: .
clone_size: .
v_call: TRBV7-3
cdr3_aa: CASSPQRGAGAFF
cdr3_nt: TGTGCCAGCAGCCCCCAGAGGGGAGCGGGGGCTTTCTTT

j_call: TRBJ1-5
d_call: .
clone_size: .
v_call: TRBV2
cdr3_aa: CASTDGGGNQPQHF
cdr3_nt: TGTGCCAGCACTGACGGGGGAGGTAATCAGCCCCAGCATTTT

j_call: TRBJ2-3
d_call: .
clone_size: .
v_call: TRBV6-6
cdr3_aa: CASNKAGSTDTQYF
cdr3_nt: TGTGCCAGCAACAAAGCGGGTAGCACAGATACGCAGTATTTT

j_call: TRBJ2-5
d_call: TRBD2
clone_size: many
v_call: TRBV9
cdr3_aa: CASSVVSGGETQYF
cdr3_nt: TGTGCCAGCAGCGTAGTGTCCGGGGGGGAGACCCAGTACTTC

j_call: TRBJ1-2
d_call: TRBD1
clone_size: .
v_call: TRBV5-1
cdr3_aa: CASSLANPRQGGYGYTF
cdr3_nt: TGCGCCAGCAGCTTGGCTAACCCGAGACAGGGTGGCTATGGCTACACCTTC

j_call: TRBJ1-6
d_call: .
clone_size: .
v_call: TRBV19
cdr3_aa: CASSAQGNSPLHF
cdr3_nt: TGTGCCAGTAGCGCTCAGGGGAATTCACCCCTCCACTTT

j_call: TRBJ1-2
d_call: .
clone_size: once
v_call: TRBV4-2
cdr3_aa: CASSQRLLNRDHYGYTF
cdr3_nt: TGTGCCAGCAGCCAACGCCTGCTGAACAGGGACCACTATGGCTACACCTTC

j_call: TRBJ1-3
d_call: TRBD1
clone_size: .
v_call: TRBV10-3
cdr3_aa: CAISAGTGGLGNTIYF
cdr3_nt: TGTGCCATCAGTGCGGGGACAGGGGGCCTCGGAAACACCATATATTTT